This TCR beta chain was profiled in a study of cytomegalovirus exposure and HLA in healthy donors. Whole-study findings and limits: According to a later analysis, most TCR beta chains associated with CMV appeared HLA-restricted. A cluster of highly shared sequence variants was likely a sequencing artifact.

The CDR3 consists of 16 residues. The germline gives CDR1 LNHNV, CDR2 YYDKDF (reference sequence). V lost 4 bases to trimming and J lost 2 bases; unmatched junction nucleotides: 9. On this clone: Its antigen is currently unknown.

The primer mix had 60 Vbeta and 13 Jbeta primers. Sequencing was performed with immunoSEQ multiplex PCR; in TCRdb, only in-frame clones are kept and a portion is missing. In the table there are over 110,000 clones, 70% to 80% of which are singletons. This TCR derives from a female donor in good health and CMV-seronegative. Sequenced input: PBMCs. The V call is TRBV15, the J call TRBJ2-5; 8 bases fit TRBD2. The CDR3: CATSIRRGAAQETQYF. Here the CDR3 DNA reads TGTGCCACCAGCATTAGGCGGGGGGCCGCACAAGAGACCCAGTACTTC.